This paragraph covers one T cell receptor beta chain sequence. The table lists this clonotype with many counts. This clone's antigen is unknown. The sample holds no much larger clone one base away, and base qualities are not on file. This record comes from a study of T cells in Graves' hyperthyroidism and ophthalmopathy (dated by TCRdb to about 2019). Broadly, across the study: Peripheral blood samples were taken at initial diagnosis, before any treatment was given. A discovery cohort of about 100 patients, roughly 43 with Graves' ophthalmopathy and 55 to 60 with stable Graves' hyperthyroidism, was used to find distinguishing TCR V-J signatures. An independent validation cohort of under 20 hyperthyroidism patients and 17 patients who later progressed to ophthalmopathy tested prospective prediction of ophthalmopathy. The roughly 94 discovery patients were randomly split 7:3 into training and test sets. The study also compared thyroid tissue and blood T-cell repertoires from roughly 6 Graves' hyperthyroidism patients. After blood sampling, hyperthyroidism patients were treated with methimazole at a starting dose of 30 mg daily, and ophthalmopathy patients were treated with high-dose intravenous methylprednisolone. The paper describes TCR Vbeta CDR3 sequencing of 140 or so peripheral blood samples, made up of 43 ophthalmopathy patients, 70 to 75 hyperthyroidism patients and about 17 progressor patients.

What the work shows at the level of the full study, not this receptor alone: No statistical method was used to set the sample size in advance, and investigators knew the group allocation. During validation, the model predicted progression to ophthalmopathy a median of roughly 7.1 months ahead of onset, with just under 71% sensitivity and about 72% specificity. Most expanded thyroid clonotypes (frequency above 0.001) were also detected in blood, a finding suggesting that blood repertoires may reflect thyroid immune responses. In cross-validation, a model built on a 13 V-J signature told ophthalmopathy apart from stable hyperthyroidism with roughly 87% sensitivity and around 84% specificity, and in testing the same model reached 80%/75%.

TCR beta CDR3 regions were amplified from RNA transcripts. The TCR CDR3 was subjected to a first round of RT-PCR using the HTBI primer set and the Qiagen OneStep RT-PCR kit. A second multiplex PCR round built the libraries, followed by size selection and purification. Paired-end sequencing of the libraries was performed with 100 bp reads on an Illumina HiSeq2000. The paper's data handling went like this. SOAPnuke was used to process the raw data, throwing out any read that contained adapters or uncalled bases, had a mean Phred below 15, or lacked an exact constant-primer or identifier match. COPE v1.2.5 was used to merge the high-quality paired reads, and each unique nucleotide sequence was defined as a clonotype. Clonotypes were aligned to IMGT TRBV, TRBD and TRBJ reference segments using MiTCR v1.1. The analysis was restricted to V-J combinations with a frequency above 0.0001, which together covered about 99% of the repertoires. A TCS score was defined as the ratio between F50 (clonal expansion) and ExV (chaos), using BLOSUM62-based TCRdist between CDR3 peptides within each V-J. Welch's t-statistics and random forest reduced just over 500 V-J features to roughly 13, which were used in a naive Bayes classifier (R e1071). Thyroid-blood repertoire similarity was quantified with the Morisita-Horn index. The public reads were reprocessed in TCRdb via fastp at Q25 and MiXCR, keeping in-frame beta chains. Rows are unified per CDR3 protein, each entry keeping the most common DNA and genes. The V and J calls and clone size are TCRdb's, not the authors'. In this sample the table shows approximately 870,000 distinct CDR3 sequences, 35% to 40% of which occur a single time. The ten biggest clones cover 8% to 9% of the sample.

Stable Graves' hyperthyroidism was defined as no progression to ophthalmopathy during 18 months of follow-up. The hyperthyroidism patients were between 18 and 65 years old and newly diagnosed, with a disease duration of less than 2 months. Any patient with an uncontrolled infection, another autoimmune disease, pregnancy or lactation was excluded. Diagnoses relied on clinical symptoms, serum thyroxine and TRAb, thyroid ultrasound and orbital computed tomography. PBMCs were isolated from 7.5 to 10 ml of fresh peripheral blood by Ficoll-Paque density gradient centrifugation. Trizol reagent was used to extract total RNA, and RNA quality was then checked on an Agilent 2100 Bioanalyzer. For CDR1 and CDR2, the germline V gene (reference sequence) lists LNHNV and YYDKDF. Taken from cysteine to phenylalanine, the CDR3 has 12 residues. Just CDR3 DNA is preserved here, 36 bases in frame from base 1. V and J are truncated by 0 bases and 12 bases respectively, leaving an intervening sequence of 12 bases.

Here the chain combines TRBV15 and TRBJ2-7; there is no confident call for the D gene. The clonotype was recovered from a man aged 18 to 29 with Graves' hyperthyroidism. Sample: blood. The CDR3 is CATSRDLGPLYF. The DNA sequence is given as TGTGCCACCAGCAGAGATCTCGGCCCTCTGTACTTC.